This TCR beta chain emerged from a study of T cells after yellow fever vaccination. This clonotype was found a few times. Its matching antigen is unknown. TCRdb reprocessed the 5' RACE reads with MiXCR, giving one entry per CDR3 protein. The sample includes a few hundred thousand distinct CDR3 sequences, over 4.5% of them seen just once. Study findings and constraints: FACS-sorted repertoires could harbor abundant contaminating bulk-population clonotypes. The booster response re-showed most primary clones: about 96% CD4, 88% CD8.

With 1 base removed from V and 8 bases from J, the gap between germline ends came to 11 bases. CDR3 length: 14 residues. Germline V gene lookup returns CDR1 SGHTA and CDR2 FQGNSA. This receptor was identified in a man between 18 and 35 years old who received the YFV17D yellow fever vaccine. The sequencing here drew on CD4+ T cells sorted from PBMCs, taken on the day of the yellow fever booster vaccination. This chain joins TRBV7-2 and TRBJ2-2; D unresolved. The CDR3 region is CASSLVLLAGELFF. In nucleotides, the CDR3 is TGTGCCAGCAGCTTAGTACTTCTGGCGGGGGAGCTGTTTTTT. Filled out from reference TRBV7-2 and TRBJ2-2, the complete variable domain reads GAGVSQSPSNKVTEKGKDVELRCDPISGHTALYWYRQSLGQGLEFLIYFQGNSAPDKSGLPSDRFSAERTGGSVSTLTIQRTQQEDSAVYLCASSLVLLAGELFFGEGSRLTVL.